This TCR beta chain derives from a study of blood T cell repertoires in COVID-19. Clones were sequenced by immunoSEQ multiplex PCR, and TCRdb holds only the in-frame ones, with some missing. Of around 150,000 clones listed, about 85% are singletons. The cohort comprised adults aged about 18 to 90 years residing in about two dozen US areas. The study assigned cohorts using participant-reported clinical history. Specimen: PBMCs or T cells enriched from blood (not recorded which). The TCR comes from a woman between 40 and 50 years old who had recovered from COVID-19.

The chain's CDR3 is CASPLQGDRPGELFF. Here the CDR3 DNA reads TGTGCCAGCCCGCTACAGGGGGATCGACCCGGGGAGCTGTTTTTT. The rearrangement links TRBV4-2 to TRBJ2-2; 8 bases align to TRBD1. J gave up 6 bases and V 8 bases, and 11 bases lay outside the gene matches. The CDR3 has 15 amino acids. The V gene's germline CDR1 is LGHNA and CDR2 YNFKEQ.